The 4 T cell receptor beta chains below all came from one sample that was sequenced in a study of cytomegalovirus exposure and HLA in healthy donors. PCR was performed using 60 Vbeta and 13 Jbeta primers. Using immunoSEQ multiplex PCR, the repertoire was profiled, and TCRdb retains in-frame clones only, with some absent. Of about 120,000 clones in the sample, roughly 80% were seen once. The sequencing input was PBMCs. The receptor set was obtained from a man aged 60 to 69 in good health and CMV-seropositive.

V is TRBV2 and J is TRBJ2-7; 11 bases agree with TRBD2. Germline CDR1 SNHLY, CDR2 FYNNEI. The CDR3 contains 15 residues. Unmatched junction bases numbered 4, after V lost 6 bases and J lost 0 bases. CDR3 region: CASRWTSGSSYEQYF. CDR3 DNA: TGTGCCAGCAGGTGGACTAGCGGGTCCTCCTACGAGCAGTACTTC.

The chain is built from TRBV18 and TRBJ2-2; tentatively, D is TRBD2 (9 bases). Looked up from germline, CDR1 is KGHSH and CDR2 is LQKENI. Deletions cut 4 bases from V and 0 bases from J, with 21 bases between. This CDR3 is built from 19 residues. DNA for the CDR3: TGTGCCAGCTCACTCCGGGGACAGGCTAGCGGGACGAACACCGGGGAGCTGTTTTTT. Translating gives CASSLRGQASGTNTGELFF.

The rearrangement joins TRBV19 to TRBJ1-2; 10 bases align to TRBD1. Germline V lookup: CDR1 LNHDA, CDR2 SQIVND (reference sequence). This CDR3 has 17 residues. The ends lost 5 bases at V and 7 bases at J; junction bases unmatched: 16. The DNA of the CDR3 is TGTGCCAGTAGTCCGACCCCCCCCCGACAGGGGGCGGCTGGCTACACCTTC. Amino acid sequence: CASSPTPPRQGAAGYTF.

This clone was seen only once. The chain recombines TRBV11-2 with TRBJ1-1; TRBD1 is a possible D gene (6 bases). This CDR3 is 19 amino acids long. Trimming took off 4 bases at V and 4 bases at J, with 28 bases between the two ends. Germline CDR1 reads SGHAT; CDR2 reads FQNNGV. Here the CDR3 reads CASSSRVGTGIFRRTEAFF. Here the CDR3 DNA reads TGTGCCAGCAGCTCTCGCGTTGGCACAGGGATTTTTCGTCGCACTGAAGCTTTCTTT.